The present T cell receptor (beta chain) was sequenced within a study of blood T cell repertoires in COVID-19. Study background: From the United States, Italy and Spain came samples of acute and convalescent COVID-19.

TCRdb's copy holds only in-frame clones and misses some; the assay was immunoSEQ multiplex PCR. The repertoire holds about 190,000 clones, with 84% as singletons. This clone was detected only a few times. The germline V gene encodes CDR1 MNHEY and CDR2 SVGEGT. There are 14 residues in the CDR3. The V and J ends lost 2 bases and 2 bases, in that order; junction bases with no gene match: 2. Source material: peripheral blood. The source of this sequence is a man aged 25-45 years with active or convalescent COVID-19. The chain is built from TRBV6-2 or TRBV6-3 and TRBJ1-2; 7 nucleotides agree with TRBD1. CDR3 amino acids: CASSYDRDNYGYTF. The CDR3 coding sequence is TGTGCCAGCAGTTACGACAGGGACAACTATGGCTACACCTTC.